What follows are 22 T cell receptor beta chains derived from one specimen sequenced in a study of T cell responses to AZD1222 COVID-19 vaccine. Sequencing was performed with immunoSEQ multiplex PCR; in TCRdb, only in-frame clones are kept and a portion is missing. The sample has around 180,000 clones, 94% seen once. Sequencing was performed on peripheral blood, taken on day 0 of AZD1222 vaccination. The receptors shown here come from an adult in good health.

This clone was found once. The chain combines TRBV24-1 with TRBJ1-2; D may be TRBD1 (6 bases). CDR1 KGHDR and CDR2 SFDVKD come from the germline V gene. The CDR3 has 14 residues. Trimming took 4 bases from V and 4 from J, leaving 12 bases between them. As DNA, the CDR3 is TGTGCCACCAGTGAAACAGGGATCGGCTATGGCTACACCTTC. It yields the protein CATSETGIGYGYTF.

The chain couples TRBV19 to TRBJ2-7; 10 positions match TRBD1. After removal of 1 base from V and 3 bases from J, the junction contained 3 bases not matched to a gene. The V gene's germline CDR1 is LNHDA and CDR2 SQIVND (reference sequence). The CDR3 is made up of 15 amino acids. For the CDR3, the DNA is TGTGCCAGTAGTATAGTTGGGACAGGGGACTACGAGCAGTACTTC. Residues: CASSIVGTGDYEQYF.

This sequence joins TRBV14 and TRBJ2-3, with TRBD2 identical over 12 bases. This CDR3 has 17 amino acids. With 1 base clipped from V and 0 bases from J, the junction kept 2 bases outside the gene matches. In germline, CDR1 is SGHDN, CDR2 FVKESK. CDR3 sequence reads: CASSQVGTSGSTDTQYF. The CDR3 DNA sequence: TGTGCCAGCAGCCAAGTCGGGACTAGCGGGAGCACAGATACGCAGTATTTT.

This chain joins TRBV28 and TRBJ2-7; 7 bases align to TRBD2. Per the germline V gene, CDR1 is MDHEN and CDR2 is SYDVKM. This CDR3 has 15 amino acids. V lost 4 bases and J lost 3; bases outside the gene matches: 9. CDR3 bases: TGTGCCAGCAGTTACCCTAGCGGAGGATACTACGAGCAGTACTTC. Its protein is CASSYPSGGYYEQYF.

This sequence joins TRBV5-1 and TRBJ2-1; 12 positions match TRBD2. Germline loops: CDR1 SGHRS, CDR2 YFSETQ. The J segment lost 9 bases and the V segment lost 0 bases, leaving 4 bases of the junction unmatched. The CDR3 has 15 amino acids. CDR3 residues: CASSLGLAGESEQFF. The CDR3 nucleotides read TGCGCCAGCAGCTTGGGACTAGCGGGAGAAAGTGAGCAGTTCTTC.

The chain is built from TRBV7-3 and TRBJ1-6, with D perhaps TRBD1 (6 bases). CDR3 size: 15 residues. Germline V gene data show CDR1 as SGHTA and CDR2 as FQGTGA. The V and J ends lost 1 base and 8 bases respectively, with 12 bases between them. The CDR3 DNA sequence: TGTGCCAGCAGCTTAAACAGGGCAGGTGATTCACCCCTCCACTTT. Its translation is CASSLNRAGDSPLHF.

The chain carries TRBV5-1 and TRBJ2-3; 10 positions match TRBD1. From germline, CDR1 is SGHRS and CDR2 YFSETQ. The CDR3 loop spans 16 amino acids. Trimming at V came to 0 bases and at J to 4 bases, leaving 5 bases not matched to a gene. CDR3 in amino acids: CASSLETGGRADTQYF. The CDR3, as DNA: TGCGCCAGCAGCTTGGAGACAGGGGGCAGGGCAGATACGCAGTATTTT.

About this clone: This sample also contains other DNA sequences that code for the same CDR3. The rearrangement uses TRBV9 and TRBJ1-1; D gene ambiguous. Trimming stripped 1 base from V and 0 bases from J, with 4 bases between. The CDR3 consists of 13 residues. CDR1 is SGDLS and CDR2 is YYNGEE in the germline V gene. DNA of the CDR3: TGTGCCAGCAGCGTACGGATGAACACTGAAGCTTTCTTT. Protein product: CASSVRMNTEAFF.

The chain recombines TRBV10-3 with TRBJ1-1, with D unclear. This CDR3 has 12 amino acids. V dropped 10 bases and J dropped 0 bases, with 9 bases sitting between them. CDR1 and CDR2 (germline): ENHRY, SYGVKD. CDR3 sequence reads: CATSPMNTEAFF. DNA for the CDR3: TGTGCCACTAGTCCGATGAACACTGAAGCTTTCTTT.

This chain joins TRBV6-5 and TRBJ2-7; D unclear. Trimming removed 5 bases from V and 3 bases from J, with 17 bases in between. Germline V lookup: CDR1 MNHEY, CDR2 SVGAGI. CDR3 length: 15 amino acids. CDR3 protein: CASSNRVVNLYEQYF. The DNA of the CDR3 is TGTGCCAGCAGTAACCGTGTGGTAAACCTCTACGAGCAGTACTTC.

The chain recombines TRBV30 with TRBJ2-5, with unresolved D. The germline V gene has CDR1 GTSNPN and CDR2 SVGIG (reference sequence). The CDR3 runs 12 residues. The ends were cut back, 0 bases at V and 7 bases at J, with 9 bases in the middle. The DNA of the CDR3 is TGTGCCTGGAGTGTACAAGGTTTGACCCAGTACTTC. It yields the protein CAWSVQGLTQYF.

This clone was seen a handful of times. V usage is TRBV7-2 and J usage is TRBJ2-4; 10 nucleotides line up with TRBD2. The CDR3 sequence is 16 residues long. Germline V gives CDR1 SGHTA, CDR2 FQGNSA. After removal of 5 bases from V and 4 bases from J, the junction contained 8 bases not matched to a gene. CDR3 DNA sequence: TGTGCCAGCAGCATAACCGGGACTAGCGATAAAAACATTCAGTACTTC. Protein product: CASSITGTSDKNIQYF. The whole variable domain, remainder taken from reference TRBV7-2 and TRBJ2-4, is GAGVSQSPSNKVTEKGKDVELRCDPISGHTALYWYRQSLGQGLEFLIYFQGNSAPDKSGLPSDRFSAERTGGSVSTLTIQRTQQEDSAVYLCASSITGTSDKNIQYFGAGTRLSVL.

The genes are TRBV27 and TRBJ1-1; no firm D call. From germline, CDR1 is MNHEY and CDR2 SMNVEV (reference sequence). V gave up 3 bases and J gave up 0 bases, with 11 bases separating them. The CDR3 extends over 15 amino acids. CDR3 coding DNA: TGTGCCAGCAGTTTGACGGAAAGTTTGAACACTGAAGCTTTCTTT. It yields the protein CASSLTESLNTEAFF.

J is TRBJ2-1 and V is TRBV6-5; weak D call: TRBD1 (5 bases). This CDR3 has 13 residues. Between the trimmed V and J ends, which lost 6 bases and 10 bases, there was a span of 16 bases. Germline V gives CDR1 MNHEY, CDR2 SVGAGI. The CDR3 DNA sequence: TGTGCCAGCAGCCGACCAGGGTCTTACGAGCAGTTCTTC. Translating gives CASSRPGSYEQFF.

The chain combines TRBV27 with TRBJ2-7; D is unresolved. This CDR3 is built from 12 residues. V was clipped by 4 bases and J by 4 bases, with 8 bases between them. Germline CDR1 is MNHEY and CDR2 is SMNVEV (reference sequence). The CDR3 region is CASSSLDYEQYF. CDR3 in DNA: TGTGCCAGCAGTTCCTTAGATTACGAGCAGTACTTC.

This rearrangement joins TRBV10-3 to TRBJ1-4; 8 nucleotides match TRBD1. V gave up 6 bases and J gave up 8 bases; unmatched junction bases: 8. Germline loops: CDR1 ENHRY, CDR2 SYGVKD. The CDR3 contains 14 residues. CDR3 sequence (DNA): TGTGCCATCAGCGCCGGGACAGGCAAAGAAAAACTGTTTTTT. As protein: CAISAGTGKEKLFF.

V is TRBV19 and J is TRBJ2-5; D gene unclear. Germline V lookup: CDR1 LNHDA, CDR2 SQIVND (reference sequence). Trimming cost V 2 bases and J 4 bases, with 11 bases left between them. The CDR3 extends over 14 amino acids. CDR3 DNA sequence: TGTGCCAGTAGTATACAGGTTGGGCGAGAGACCCAGTACTTC. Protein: CASSIQVGRETQYF.

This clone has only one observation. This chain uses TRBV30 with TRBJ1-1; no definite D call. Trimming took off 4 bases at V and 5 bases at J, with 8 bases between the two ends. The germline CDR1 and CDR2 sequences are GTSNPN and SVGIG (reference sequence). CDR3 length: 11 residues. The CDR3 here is CAWIGLTEAFF. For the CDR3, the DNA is TGTGCCTGGATCGGTCTAACTGAAGCTTTCTTT.

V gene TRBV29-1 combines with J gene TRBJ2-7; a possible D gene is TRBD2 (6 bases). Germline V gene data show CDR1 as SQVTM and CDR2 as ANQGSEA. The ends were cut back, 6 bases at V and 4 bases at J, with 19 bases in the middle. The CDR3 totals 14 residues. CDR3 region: CSVESGPGRYEQYF. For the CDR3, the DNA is TGCAGCGTGGAATCGGGCCCAGGGAGGTACGAGCAGTACTTC.

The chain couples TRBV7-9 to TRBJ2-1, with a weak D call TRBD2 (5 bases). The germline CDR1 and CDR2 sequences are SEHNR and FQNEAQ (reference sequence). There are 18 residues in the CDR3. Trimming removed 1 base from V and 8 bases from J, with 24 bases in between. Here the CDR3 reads CASSLVRLAEAVGHEQFF. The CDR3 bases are TGTGCCAGCAGCTTAGTACGGCTAGCCGAAGCCGTGGGTCATGAGCAGTTCTTC.

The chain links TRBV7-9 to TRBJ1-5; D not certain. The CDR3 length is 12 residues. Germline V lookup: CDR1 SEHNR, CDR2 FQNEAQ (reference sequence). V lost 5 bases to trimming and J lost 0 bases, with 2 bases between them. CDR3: CASSVSNQPQHF. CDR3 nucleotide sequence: TGTGCCAGCAGCGTTAGCAATCAGCCCCAGCATTTT.

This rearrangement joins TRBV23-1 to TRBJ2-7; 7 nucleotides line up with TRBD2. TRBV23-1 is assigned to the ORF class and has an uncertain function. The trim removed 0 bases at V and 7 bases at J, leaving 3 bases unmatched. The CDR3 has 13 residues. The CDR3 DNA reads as TGCGCCAGCAGTCAATCAACCGGGAGGGAGCAGTACTTC. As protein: CASSQSTGREQYF.